A single sample is the source of the 19 T cell receptor beta chains below, sequenced in a study of T cells after yellow fever vaccination. Each CDR3 protein is one row after TCRdb ran MiXCR on the 5' RACE reads. This table holds around 200,000 distinct CDR3 sequences, approximately 11% found once. The source was CD8+ T cells sorted from PBMCs, collected 15 days after the yellow fever booster vaccination. These receptors originate from a man aged 18 to 30 who received the YFV17D yellow fever vaccine.

At least ten counts were recorded for this clonotype. The chain links TRBV30 to TRBJ2-3, with D possibly TRBD2 on 6 matching bases. CDR3 length: 16 amino acids. Germline V gives CDR1 GTSNPN, CDR2 SVGIG (reference sequence). Trimming cost V 5 bases and J 0 bases, with 18 bases left between them. Here the CDR3 DNA reads TGTGCCTGGGCGACTAGAGGGACCCCTAGCACAGATACGCAGTATTTT. It codes for CAWATRGTPSTDTQYF. Full variable domain (outside the CDR3, taken from reference TRBV30 and TRBJ2-3): SQTIHQWPATLVQPVGSPLSLECTVEGTSNPNLYWYRQAAGRGLQLLFYSVGIGQISSEVPQNLSASRPQDRQFILSSKKLLLSDSGFYLCAWATRGTPSTDTQYFGPGTRLTVL.

The chain is built from TRBV29-1 and TRBJ2-3, with a weak D call TRBD1 (5 bases). V was trimmed by 6 bases and J by 1 base, leaving 14 bases between them. The CDR3 is 14 amino acids. In germline, CDR1 is SQVTM, CDR2 ANQGSEA. The CDR3 loop reads CSVALDSRTDTQYF. CDR3 nucleotides: TGCAGCGTGGCCTTAGACAGCCGCACAGATACGCAGTATTTT.

Here the CDR3 reads CAIGTQGYGANVLTF. DNA of the CDR3: TGTGCCATCGGGACTCAGGGGTATGGGGCCAACGTCCTGACTTTC. The rearrangement joins TRBV10-3 to TRBJ2-6, with D perhaps being TRBD1 or TRBD2 (6 bases each). The CDR3 is made up of 15 amino acids. The V and J ends lost 8 bases and 3 bases respectively, with 14 bases between them. In germline, CDR1 is ENHRY, CDR2 SYGVKD.

This clonotype was detected a few times. DNA of the CDR3: TGTGCCAGCAGTTACGGCACAGGGGGTTTGGAGACCCAGTACTTC. It specifies CASSYGTGGLETQYF. The chain uses TRBV6-2 or TRBV6-3 and TRBJ2-5, with TRBD1 matching 8 bases. V lost 2 bases and J lost 5; bases outside the gene matches: 7. The CDR3 covers 15 residues. Germline V lookup: CDR1 MNHEY, CDR2 SVGEGT.

In its sample, this clonotype was seen a few times. The chain has TRBV20-1 and TRBJ2-7, with D possibly called TRBD1 or TRBD2 (5 bases each). The CDR3 is 16 residues long. CDR1 and CDR2 (germline): DFQATT, SNEGSKA (reference sequence). With 2 bases removed from V and 4 bases from J, the gap between germline ends came to 21 bases. In DNA form, the CDR3 reads TGCAGTGCTAGAAGGGCAGGGAAGGGAGTGTCGTACGAGCAGTACTTC. Its protein is CSARRAGKGVSYEQYF.

This clonotype has a handful of counts. The gene calls are TRBV5-6 and TRBJ2-7; 9 nucleotides align to TRBD1. The CDR3 covers 14 residues. The trim removed 5 bases at V and 7 bases at J, leaving 10 bases unmatched. In germline, CDR1 is SGHDT, CDR2 YYEEEE. The CDR3: CASRPGTGSGEQYV. Written as DNA, the CDR3 is TGTGCCAGCAGACCCGGGACAGGGTCGGGGGAGCAGTACGTC.

The gene calls are TRBV5-1 and TRBJ2-2; D gene uncertain. CDR1 and CDR2 (germline): SGHRS, YFSETQ. Trimming cost V 1 base and J 0 bases, with 10 bases left between them. This CDR3 has 16 amino acids. CDR3 loop: CASSLTRIPNTGELFF. DNA for the CDR3: TGCGCCAGCAGCTTGACGAGGATTCCGAACACCGGGGAGCTGTTTTTT.

This clonotype has a count of ten or more. This chain links TRBV29-1 with TRBJ2-1, with TRBD2 matching over 11 bases. This CDR3 spans 19 amino acids. Losses at the gene ends were 7 bases for V and 0 bases for J; bases not matched to a gene: 17. CDR1 and CDR2 (germline): SQVTM, ANQGSEA. The CDR3 nucleotides read TGCAGCGGTTCGAATCCGGGCCTAGCGGGGGGTCCCTCCTACAATGAGCAGTTCTTC. Translated, it gives CSGSNPGLAGGPSYNEQFF.

This clonotype has just a few counts. This chain connects TRBV7-9 to TRBJ1-1; a weak D match, TRBD1 (5 bases). Germline V gene sequence: CDR1 SEHNR, CDR2 FQNEAQ (reference sequence). The V end was cut by 1 base, the J end by 2 bases, with 8 bases between. The CDR3 covers 14 residues. DNA of the CDR3: TGTGCCAGCAGCTTAGGGGGGATCAACACTGAAGCTTTCTTT. Translated: CASSLGGINTEAFF.

The chain couples TRBV7-8 to TRBJ1-2; the match to TRBD1 covers 9 bases. This CDR3 is 15 amino acids long. V lost 5 bases to trimming and J lost 4 bases; unmatched junction nucleotides: 8. CDR1 is SGHVS and CDR2 is FQNEAQ in the germline V gene. The CDR3: CASSAGQGERYGYTF. The DNA for the CDR3 is TGTGCCAGCAGCGCGGGACAGGGCGAGCGCTATGGCTACACCTTC.

This chain uses TRBV20-1 with TRBJ2-1, with unresolved D. CDR3 length equals 14 residues. The V gene lost 7 bases and the J gene lost 4 bases, with 17 bases spanning the gap. Germline V CDR1 and CDR2: DFQATT, SNEGSKA (reference sequence). The DNA of the CDR3 is TGCAGTGTACCTGACCCAGAGTTATACAATGAGCAGTTCTTC. It is translated as CSVPDPELYNEQFF.

The table lists this clonotype with a few counts. The rearrangement links TRBV21-1 to TRBJ2-7. TRBV21-1 is termed a pseudogene. This CDR3 spans 10 amino acids. CDR3 nucleotide sequence: TGTGCCAGCATAAGGGACGAGCAGTACGTC. Translating it yields CASIRDEQYV.

This clonotype has only a few counts. V gene TRBV29-1 combines with J gene TRBJ2-1; D uncertain. Per the germline V gene, CDR1 is SQVTM and CDR2 is ANQGSEA. This CDR3 is 13 amino acids long. The V and J ends lost 2 bases and 1 base respectively, with 6 bases between them. For the CDR3, the DNA is TGCAGCGTTGAAAGGGTGTCCTACAATGAGCAGTTCTTC. Translating gives CSVERVSYNEQFF.

This clonotype was counted many times. This rearrangement joins TRBV4-3 to TRBJ2-3; 8 bases match TRBD1. This CDR3 contains 17 residues. Trimming removed 0 bases from V and 4 bases from J; junction bases left unmatched: 9. Germline-derived CDR1 and CDR2 are LGHNA and YSLEER. CDR3 in amino acids: CASSQDLDRVYPDTQYF. The CDR3 region has the DNA TGCGCCAGCAGCCAAGATCTGGACAGGGTGTACCCAGATACGCAGTATTTT.

At least ten counts were recorded for this clonotype. V is TRBV4-1 and J is TRBJ2-2; no reliable D call. CDR3 length equals 16 residues. Germline V lookup: CDR1 MGHRA, CDR2 YSYEKL. The V and J ends lost 1 base and 1 base respectively, with 10 bases between them. CDR3 sequence: CASSQVPSVNTGELFF. The DNA of the CDR3 is TGCGCCAGCAGCCAAGTTCCTTCTGTGAACACCGGGGAGCTGTTTTTT.

J is TRBJ2-7 and V is TRBV5-1; 8 bases match TRBD1. J was trimmed by 2 bases and V by 4 bases; bases with no gene match: 11. There are 16 residues in the CDR3. Germline-derived CDR1 and CDR2 are SGHRS and YFSETQ. Here the CDR3 DNA reads TGCGCCAGCAGCCCGGTCCCGGGACAGGAACCCTACGAGCAGTACTTC. Encoded protein: CASSPVPGQEPYEQYF.

The chain carries TRBV27 and TRBJ1-5, with 10 nucleotides matching TRBD1. V was pared by 5 bases and J by 1 base, with 11 bases of the junction left unmatched. Germline assignment: CDR1 MNHEY and CDR2 SMNVEV (reference sequence). The CDR3 contains 18 residues. Here the CDR3 reads CASSLTWTGGRSNQPQHF. The CDR3 DNA sequence: TGTGCCAGCAGTCTCACTTGGACAGGGGGGAGAAGCAATCAGCCCCAGCATTTT.

This chain's CDR3 is CASSLTDYSYEQYV. The CDR3 bases are TGTGCCAGCAGCCTAACCGACTACTCCTACGAGCAGTACGTC. V usage is TRBV7-8 and J usage is TRBJ2-7; D is perhaps TRBD2 (5 bases). This CDR3 comprises 14 residues. Trimming shortened V by 5 bases and J by 0 bases, and 11 bases separated the two germline ends. Per the germline V gene, CDR1 is SGHVS and CDR2 is FQNEAQ.

The gene calls are TRBV12-3 or TRBV12-4 and TRBJ2-2; 9 bases align to TRBD2. The CDR3 loop spans 16 amino acids. Trimming cost V 2 bases and J 7 bases; bases outside gene matches: 8. DNA of the CDR3: TGTGCCAGCAGTTTACGTGCGGGGGGGCCGTTCGGGGAGCTGTTTTTT. This sequence encodes CASSLRAGGPFGELFF.